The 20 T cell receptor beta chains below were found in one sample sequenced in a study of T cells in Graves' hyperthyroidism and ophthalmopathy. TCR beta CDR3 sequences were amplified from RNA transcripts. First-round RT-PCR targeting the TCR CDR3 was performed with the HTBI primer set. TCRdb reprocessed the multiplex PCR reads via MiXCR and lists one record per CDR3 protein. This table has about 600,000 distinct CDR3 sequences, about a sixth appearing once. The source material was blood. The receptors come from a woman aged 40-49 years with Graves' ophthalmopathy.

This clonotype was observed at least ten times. Here the CDR3 DNA reads TGTGCCTGGAGTGTGCGACCCCCGGGACTATCCTCTTCATCAGATACGCAGTATTTT. The encoded protein is CAWSVRPPGLSSSSDTQYF. The rearrangement uses TRBV30 and TRBJ2-3; 7 nucleotides match TRBD2. V was pared by 0 bases and J by 4 bases, with 19 bases of the junction left unmatched. The CDR3 consists of 19 residues. Germline assignment: CDR1 GTSNPN and CDR2 SVGIG (reference sequence).

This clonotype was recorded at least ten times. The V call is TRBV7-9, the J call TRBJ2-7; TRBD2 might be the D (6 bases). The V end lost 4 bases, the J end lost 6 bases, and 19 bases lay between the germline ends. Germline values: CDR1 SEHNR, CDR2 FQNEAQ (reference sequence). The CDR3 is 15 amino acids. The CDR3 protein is CASSSKDGGAGEQYF. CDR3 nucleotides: TGTGCCAGCAGCTCGAAGGACGGCGGGGCAGGCGAGCAGTACTTC. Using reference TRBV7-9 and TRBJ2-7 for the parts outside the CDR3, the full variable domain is DTGVSQNPRHKITKRGQNVTFRCDPISEHNRLYWYRQTLGQGPEFLTYFQNEAQLEKSRLLSDRFSAERPKGSFSTLEIQRTEQGDSAMYLCASSSKDGGAGEQYFGPGTRLTVT.

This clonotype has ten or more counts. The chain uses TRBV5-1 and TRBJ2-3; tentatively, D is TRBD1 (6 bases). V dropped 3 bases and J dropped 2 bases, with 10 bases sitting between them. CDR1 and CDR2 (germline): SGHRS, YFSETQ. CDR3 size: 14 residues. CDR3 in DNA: TGCGCCAGCAGCTCCGGGGACACCACAGATACGCAGTATTTT. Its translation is CASSSGDTTDTQYF.

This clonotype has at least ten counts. CDR3 region: CASSQGGGGEKLFF. The CDR3 DNA sequence: TGTGCCAGCAGTCAAGGGGGAGGGGGAGAAAAACTGTTTTTT. The chain is built from TRBV2 and TRBJ1-4; the D gene is possibly TRBD1 (6 bases). The CDR3 spans 14 residues. Germline loops: CDR1 SNHLY, CDR2 FYNNEI. V dropped 5 bases and J dropped 8 bases, with 15 bases sitting between them.

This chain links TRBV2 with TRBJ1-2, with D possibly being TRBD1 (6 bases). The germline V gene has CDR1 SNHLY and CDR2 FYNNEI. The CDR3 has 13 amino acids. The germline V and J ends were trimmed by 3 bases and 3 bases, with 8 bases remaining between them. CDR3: CASSEDRYYGYTF. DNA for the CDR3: TGTGCCAGCAGTGAGGACAGATACTATGGCTACACCTTC.

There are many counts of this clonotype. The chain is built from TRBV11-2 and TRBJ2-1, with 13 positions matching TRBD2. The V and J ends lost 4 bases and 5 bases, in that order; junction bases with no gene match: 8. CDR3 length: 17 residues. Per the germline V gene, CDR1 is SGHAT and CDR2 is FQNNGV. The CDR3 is CASSSTSGGGLNNEQFF. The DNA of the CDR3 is TGTGCCAGCAGCTCCACTAGCGGGGGGGGGTTGAACAATGAGCAGTTCTTC.

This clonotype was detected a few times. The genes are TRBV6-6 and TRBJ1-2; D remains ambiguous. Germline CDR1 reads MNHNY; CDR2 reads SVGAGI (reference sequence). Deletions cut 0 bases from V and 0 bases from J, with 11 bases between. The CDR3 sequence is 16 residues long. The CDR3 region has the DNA TGTGCCAGCAGTTACTCCCCAGTGATAGCTAACTATGGCTACACCTTC. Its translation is CASSYSPVIANYGYTF.

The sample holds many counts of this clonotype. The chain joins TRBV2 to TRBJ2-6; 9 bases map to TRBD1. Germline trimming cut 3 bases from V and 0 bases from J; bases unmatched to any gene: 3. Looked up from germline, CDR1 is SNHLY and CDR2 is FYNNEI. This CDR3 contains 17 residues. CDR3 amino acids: CASSEGQGLSGANVLTF. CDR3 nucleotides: TGTGCCAGCAGTGAGGGACAGGGCCTCTCTGGGGCCAACGTCCTGACTTTC.

The CDR3 sequence: CASSSGRVNTGELFF. The CDR3 nucleotides are TGTGCCAGCAGTTCGGGCAGGGTAAACACCGGGGAGCTGTTTTTT. This chain joins TRBV12-3 or TRBV12-4 and TRBJ2-2, with a tentative D call TRBD1 (5 bases). Trimming took 4 bases from V and 2 from J, leaving 11 bases between them. CDR3 length: 15 residues.

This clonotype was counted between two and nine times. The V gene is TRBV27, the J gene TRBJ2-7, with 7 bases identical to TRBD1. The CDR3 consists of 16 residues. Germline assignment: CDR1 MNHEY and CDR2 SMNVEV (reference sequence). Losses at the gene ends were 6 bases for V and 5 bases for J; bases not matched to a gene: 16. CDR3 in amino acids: CASSPLRQGRLNEQYF. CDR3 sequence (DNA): TGTGCCAGCAGCCCTCTCCGACAGGGCAGACTCAACGAGCAGTACTTC.

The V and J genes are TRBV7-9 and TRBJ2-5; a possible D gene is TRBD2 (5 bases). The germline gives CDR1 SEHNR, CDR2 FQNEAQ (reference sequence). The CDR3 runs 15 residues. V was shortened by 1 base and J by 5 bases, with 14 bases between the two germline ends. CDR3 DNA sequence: TGTGCCAGCAGCTTAGGAGCGGTCCCTGCGGAGACCCAGTACTTC. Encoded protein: CASSLGAVPAETQYF. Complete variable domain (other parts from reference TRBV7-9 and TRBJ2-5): DTGVSQNPRHKITKRGQNVTFRCDPISEHNRLYWYRQTLGQGPEFLTYFQNEAQLEKSRLLSDRFSAERPKGSFSTLEIQRTEQGDSAMYLCASSLGAVPAETQYFGPGTRLLVL.

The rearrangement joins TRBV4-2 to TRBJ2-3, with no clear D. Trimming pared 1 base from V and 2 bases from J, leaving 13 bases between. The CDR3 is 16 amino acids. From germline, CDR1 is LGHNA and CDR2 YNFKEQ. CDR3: CASSQVNGPDTDTQYF. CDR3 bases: TGTGCCAGCAGCCAAGTTAACGGGCCTGACACAGATACGCAGTATTTT.

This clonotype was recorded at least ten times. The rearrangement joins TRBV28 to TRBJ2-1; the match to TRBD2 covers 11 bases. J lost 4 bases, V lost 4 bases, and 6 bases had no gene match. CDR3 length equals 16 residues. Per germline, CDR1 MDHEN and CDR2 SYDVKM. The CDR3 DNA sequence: TGTGCCAGCAGTTCTAGCGGGAGGTTTCGTTACAATGAGCAGTTCTTC. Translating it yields CASSSSGRFRYNEQFF.

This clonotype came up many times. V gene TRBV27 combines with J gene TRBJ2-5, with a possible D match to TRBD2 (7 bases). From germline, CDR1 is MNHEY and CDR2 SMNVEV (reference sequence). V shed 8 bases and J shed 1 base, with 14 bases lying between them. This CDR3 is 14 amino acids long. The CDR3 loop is CASSWGGLQETQYF. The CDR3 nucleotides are TGTGCCAGCTCATGGGGGGGCCTCCAAGAGACCCAGTACTTC.

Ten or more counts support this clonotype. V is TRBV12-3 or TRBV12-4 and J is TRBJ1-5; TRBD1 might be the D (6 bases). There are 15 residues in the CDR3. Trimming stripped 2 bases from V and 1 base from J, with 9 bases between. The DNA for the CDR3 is TGTGCCAGCAGTTTATGGGGGGCGAGCAATCAGCCCCAGCATTTT. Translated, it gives CASSLWGASNQPQHF.

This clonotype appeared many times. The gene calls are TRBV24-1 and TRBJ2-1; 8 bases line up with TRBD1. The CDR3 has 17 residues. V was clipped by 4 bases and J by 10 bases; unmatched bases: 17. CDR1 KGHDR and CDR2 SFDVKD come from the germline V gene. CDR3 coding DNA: TGTGCCACCAGTGACGTTCAGGGGACAGGCGTTTTTGAGGAGCAGTTCTTC. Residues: CATSDVQGTGVFEEQFF.

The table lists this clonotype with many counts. CDR3 protein: CASSITGTGVNEAFF. CDR3 in DNA: TGTGCCAGCAGCATCACCGGGACAGGTGTAAACGAAGCTTTCTTT. The gene calls are TRBV7-3 and TRBJ1-1; TRBD1 matches at 8 bases. Per the germline V gene, CDR1 is SGHTA and CDR2 is FQGTGA. V was pared by 5 bases and J by 8 bases, with 13 bases of the junction left unmatched. The CDR3 runs 15 residues.

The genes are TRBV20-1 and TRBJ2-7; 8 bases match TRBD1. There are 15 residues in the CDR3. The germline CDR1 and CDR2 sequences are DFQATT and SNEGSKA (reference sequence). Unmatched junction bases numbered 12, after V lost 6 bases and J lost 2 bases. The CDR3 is CSAIPRQGRAYEQYF. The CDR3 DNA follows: TGCAGTGCAATACCGCGACAGGGGAGAGCCTACGAGCAGTACTTC.

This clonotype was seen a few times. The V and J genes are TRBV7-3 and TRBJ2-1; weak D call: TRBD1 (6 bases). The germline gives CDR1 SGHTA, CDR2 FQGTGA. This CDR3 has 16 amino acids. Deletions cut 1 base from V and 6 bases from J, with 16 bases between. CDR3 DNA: TGTGCCAGCAGCTTAATGGGACAAGGCCCTTCCAATGAGCAGTTCTTC. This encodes CASSLMGQGPSNEQFF.

The CDR3: CASRGTGTGGPDTQYF. The CDR3 region has the DNA TGCGCCAGCAGGGGGACCGGGACAGGGGGCCCAGATACGCAGTATTTT. The chain employs TRBV5-1 and TRBJ2-3, with 12 bases that match TRBD1. The CDR3 is made up of 16 amino acids. The germline gives CDR1 SGHRS, CDR2 YFSETQ. V lost 5 bases, J lost 4 bases, and 8 bases stayed unmatched.